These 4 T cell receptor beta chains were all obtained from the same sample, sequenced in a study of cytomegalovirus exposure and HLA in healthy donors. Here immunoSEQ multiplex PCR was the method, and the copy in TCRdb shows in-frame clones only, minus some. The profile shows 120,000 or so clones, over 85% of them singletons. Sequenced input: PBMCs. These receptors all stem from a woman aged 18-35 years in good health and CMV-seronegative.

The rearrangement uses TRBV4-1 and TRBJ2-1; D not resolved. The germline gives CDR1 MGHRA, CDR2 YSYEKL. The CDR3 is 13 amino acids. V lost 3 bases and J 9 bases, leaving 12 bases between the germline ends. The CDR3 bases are TGCGCCAGCAGCCATCCAGGCGAAAGTGAGCAGTTCTTC. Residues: CASSHPGESEQFF.

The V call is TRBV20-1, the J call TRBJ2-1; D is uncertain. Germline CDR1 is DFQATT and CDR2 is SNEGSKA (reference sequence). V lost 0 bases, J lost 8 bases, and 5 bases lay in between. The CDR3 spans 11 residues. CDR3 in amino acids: CSARDIHEQFF. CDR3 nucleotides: TGCAGTGCTAGAGATATCCATGAGCAGTTCTTC.

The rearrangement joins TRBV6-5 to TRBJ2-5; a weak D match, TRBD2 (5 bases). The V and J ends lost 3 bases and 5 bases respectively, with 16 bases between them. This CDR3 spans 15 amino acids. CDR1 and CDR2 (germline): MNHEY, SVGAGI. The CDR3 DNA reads TGTGCCAGCAGTTATGTTCGAGGGCCCGGGGAGACCCAGTACTTC. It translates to CASSYVRGPGETQYF.

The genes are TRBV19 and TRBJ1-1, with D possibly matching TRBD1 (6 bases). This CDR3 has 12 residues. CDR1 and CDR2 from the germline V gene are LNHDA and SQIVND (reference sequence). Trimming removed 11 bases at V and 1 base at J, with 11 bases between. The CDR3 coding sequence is TGTGCCTGCCTACAGGGGAACACTGAAGCTTTCTTT. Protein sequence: CACLQGNTEAFF.